The clone carrying this T cell receptor beta chain was observed at least ten times. Its antigen is still unknown. This record belongs to a study of T cell repertoires in cytomegalovirus infection. For the study at large: Both a matching HLA type and CMV infection were indicated by public TCR beta signatures.

The study's findings and limits: Clonotypes of TCR beta that were HLA-C-restricted and CMV-specific dominated the ex vivo response. Pooled public TCR beta family frequency picked out CMV carriers with the relevant HLA.

TCRdb re-called the reads through MiXCR, storing one row per CDR3 protein. The profile shows about 230,000 distinct CDR3 sequences, about 5.9% of them singletons. The CDR3 has 14 residues. Germline-derived CDR1 and CDR2 are MNHNS and SASEGT. V was trimmed by 3 bases and J by 3 bases, leaving 6 bases between them. The chain employs TRBV6-1 and TRBJ1-6; D gene uncertain. This TCR came from a human donor in good health (CMV status not recorded). Some clones in this sample may be carry-over from other donors' samples. Sequenced sample: PBMCs. The CDR3 is CASSEPVYNSPLHF. The CDR3, as DNA: TGTGCCAGCAGTGAGCCGGTCTATAATTCACCCCTCCACTTT.